This entry lists 5 T cell receptor beta chains sequenced from one sample in a study of blood T cell repertoires in COVID-19 (dated by TCRdb to 2018 to 2020). The library was produced with the immunoSEQ multiplex PCR assay. Imported from immuneACCESS, the table was reduced by TCRdb to in-frame sequences with V and J called. These copies leave out some clones; in studies compared against another copy, an unresolved V gene accounts for under half, and the cause of the remainder is not known. The sample contains 250,000 to 350,000 clones, about 81% of them found a single time. The top ten clones comprise 1.4% to 1.5% of the sample. Material: peripheral blood. The source of these receptors is a human donor with COVID-19, enrolled during active disease. The donor label of this sample is uncertain.

This rearrangement joins TRBV27 to TRBJ2-3, with 12 bases that match TRBD2. The junction had 5 bases not matched to a gene; V was cut back by 6 bases and J by 4 bases. Germline V gene data show CDR1 as MNHEY and CDR2 as SMNVEV (reference sequence). CDR3 size: 15 residues. CDR3 loop: CASSRTSGTADTQYF. In DNA form, the CDR3 reads TGTGCCAGCAGCCGGACTAGCGGGACGGCAGATACGCAGTATTTT.

This clone was detected a few times. The chain is built from TRBV5-1 and TRBJ2-7; possible D gene TRBD2, 5 bases. Germline V gives CDR1 SGHRS, CDR2 YFSETQ. Trimming pared 5 bases from V and 7 bases from J, leaving 19 bases between. The CDR3 runs 14 residues. DNA of the CDR3: TGCGCCAGCAGTAGTGGACTCCTCCCTTGGGAGCAGTACTTC. It is translated as CASSSGLLPWEQYF.

DNA for the CDR3: TGTGCCAGCAGGTTTAGGGGACAGTACAATGAGCAGTTCTTC. Amino acid sequence: CASRFRGQYNEQFF. The rearrangement joins TRBV11-2 to TRBJ2-1, with 7 positions matching TRBD1. This CDR3 has 14 amino acids. Losses at the gene ends were 6 bases for V and 4 bases for J; bases not matched to a gene: 6. The germline CDR1 and CDR2 sequences are SGHAT and FQNNGV.

This chain connects TRBV2 to TRBJ2-1, with 7 bases fitting TRBD2. The CDR3 is 14 residues long. V lost 7 bases, J lost 0 bases, and 3 bases stayed unmatched. The germline V gene has CDR1 SNHLY and CDR2 FYNNEI. The CDR3, as DNA: TGTGCCAGCAAGGGCGGGAGCTCCTACAATGAGCAGTTCTTC. Protein: CASKGGSSYNEQFF.

Of note for this clone: Additional DNA sequences in this sample encode the identical CDR3. The chain couples TRBV7-2 to TRBJ2-3, with D uncertain. V was trimmed by 5 bases and J by 4 bases, leaving 10 bases between them. Germline CDR1 and CDR2: SGHTA and FQGNSA. This CDR3 has 13 residues. CDR3 nucleotides: TGTGCCAGCAGCCCGGTGGGCCCAGATACGCAGTATTTT. This translates into CASSPVGPDTQYF.